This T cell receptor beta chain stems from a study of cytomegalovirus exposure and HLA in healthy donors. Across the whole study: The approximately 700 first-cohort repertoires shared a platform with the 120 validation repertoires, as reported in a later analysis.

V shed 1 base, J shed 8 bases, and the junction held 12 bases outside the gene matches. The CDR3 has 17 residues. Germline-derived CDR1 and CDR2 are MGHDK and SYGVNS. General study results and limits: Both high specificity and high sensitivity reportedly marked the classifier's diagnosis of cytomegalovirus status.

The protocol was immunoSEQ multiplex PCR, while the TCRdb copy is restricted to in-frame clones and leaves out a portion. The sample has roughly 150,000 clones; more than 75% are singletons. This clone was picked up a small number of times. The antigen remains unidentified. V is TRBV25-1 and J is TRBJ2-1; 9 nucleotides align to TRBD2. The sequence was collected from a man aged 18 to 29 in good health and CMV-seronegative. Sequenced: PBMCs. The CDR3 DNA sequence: TGTGCCAGCAGTGAATTTGGGCTAGCGGGAACGGTCCATGAGCAGTTCTTC. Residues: CASSEFGLAGTVHEQFF.